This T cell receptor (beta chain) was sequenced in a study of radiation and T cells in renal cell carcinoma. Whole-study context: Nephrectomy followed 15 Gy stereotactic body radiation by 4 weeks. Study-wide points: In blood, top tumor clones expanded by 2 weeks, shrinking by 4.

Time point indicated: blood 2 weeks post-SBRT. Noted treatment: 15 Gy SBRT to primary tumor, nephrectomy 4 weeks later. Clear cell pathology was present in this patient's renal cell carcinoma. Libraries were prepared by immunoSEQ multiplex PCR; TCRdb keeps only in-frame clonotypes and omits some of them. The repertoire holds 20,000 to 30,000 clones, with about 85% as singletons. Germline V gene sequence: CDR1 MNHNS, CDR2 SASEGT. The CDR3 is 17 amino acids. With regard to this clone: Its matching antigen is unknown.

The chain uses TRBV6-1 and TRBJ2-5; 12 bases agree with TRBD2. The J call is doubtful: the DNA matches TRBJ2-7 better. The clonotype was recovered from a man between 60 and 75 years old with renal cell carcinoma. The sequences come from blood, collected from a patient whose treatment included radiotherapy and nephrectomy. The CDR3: CASSDPTSGRNSYEQYF. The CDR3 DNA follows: TGTGCCAGCAGTGACCCGACTAGCGGGAGAAACTCCTACGAGCAGTACTTC.